This T cell receptor (beta chain) was retrieved from a study of T cells in localized non-small cell lung cancer. Produced via immunoSEQ multiplex PCR; TCRdb's table is partial and in-frame only. Found here are 30,000 or so clones, less than 95% of them singletons; the top ten hold roughly 28%. With regard to this clone: Its target is unknown.

Whole-study results and caveats: Turning up in adjacent lung were a median around 60 of the top 100 tumor clones. In uninvolved adjacent lung, T cell clonality reached its highest value, exceeding tumor. A raised T cell density in blood coincided with lengthier overall survival.

V lost 1 base, J lost 4 bases, and 7 bases lay in between. This CDR3 contains 14 residues. Germline CDR1 LNHDA, CDR2 SQIVND (reference sequence). The chain is built from TRBV19 and TRBJ2-2; D uncertain. Sequenced material: peripheral blood, taken before any cancer treatment. The clonotype was recovered from a female donor of 60 years or more with stage I lung adenocarcinoma. DNA of the CDR3: TGTGCCAGTAGTATAGCAGAATTCACCGGGGAGCTGTTTTTT. It encodes CASSIAEFTGELFF.